These 5 T cell receptor beta chains originate from one sample sequenced in a study of vaccination and CD4 T cells after COVID-19. With the Oncomine TCR Beta short-read assay, DNA from cultured CD4+ T cells was sequenced. MiXCR, run by TCRdb on the PCR reads, gives a single entry per CDR3 protein. The sample has tens of thousands of distinct CDR3 sequences, less than 45% seen once; the top ten hold about 5.2%. As for time point: late sampling 161 to 241 days after vaccination in a few convalescent patients. Regarding treatment: roughly 10-day PBMC culture with coronavirus spike peptide pools or control peptides (ViraFEST assay). What these receptors recognize is not known. Specimen: CD4+ T cells from blood, cultured in vitro, collected about 7 months after SARS-CoV-2 vaccination. These receptors all stem from a human donor who had recovered from COVID-19.

This clonotype was counted only a few times. This sequence joins TRBV6-5 and TRBJ2-1; 9 bases fit TRBD2. There are 16 residues in the CDR3. With V trimmed by 4 bases and J by 4 bases, 8 bases remained unmatched. The V gene's germline CDR1 is MNHEY and CDR2 SVGAGI. The CDR3 loop reads CASSSLAGGPYNEQFF. DNA of the CDR3: TGTGCCAGCAGTTCATTGGCGGGAGGGCCTTACAATGAGCAGTTCTTC.

The J gene is TRBJ2-3, the V gene TRBV5-4; D uncertain. Germline V gene lookup returns CDR1 SGHNT and CDR2 YYREEE (reference sequence). Trimming took 4 bases from V and 6 from J, leaving 9 bases between them. This CDR3 comprises 12 residues. The CDR3 DNA is TGTGCCAGCAGCCCCAAAGGGGATACGCAGTATTTT. Translation gives CASSPKGDTQYF.

This chain connects TRBV21-1 to TRBJ1-5. TRBV21-1 is a listed pseudogene. The CDR3 consists of 12 residues. The CDR3 DNA reads TGTGCCAGCAGCAGAAGCAATCAGCCCCAGCATTTT. This gives the protein CASSRSNQPQHF.

CDR3 nucleotides: TGCAGTGCCGAGAGTGGTCAGGGGGTCGACGAGCAGTACTTC. This codes for CSAESGQGVDEQYF. V is TRBV20-1 and J is TRBJ2-7; TRBD1 matches at 7 bases. V was pared by 6 bases and J by 5 bases, with 13 bases of the junction left unmatched. Per germline, CDR1 DFQATT and CDR2 SNEGSKA (reference sequence). This CDR3 spans 14 amino acids.

This clonotype was observed a handful of times. The genes are TRBV6-1 and TRBJ1-5; D is unclear. V was trimmed by 2 bases and J by 0 bases, leaving 8 bases between them. The CDR3 length is 15 residues. CDR1 is MNHNS, CDR2 SASEGT, per germline. CDR3 loop: CASSEHGGSNQPQHF. Written as DNA, the CDR3 is TGTGCCAGCAGTGAACACGGAGGTAGCAATCAGCCCCAGCATTTT.